The 19 T cell receptor beta chains presented below share a single source sample, sequenced in a study of T cell responses to AZD1222 COVID-19 vaccine. Sequenced by immunoSEQ multiplex PCR; TCRdb stores in-frame clones only, minus some. The sample yields some 80,000 clones, approximately 88% seen once. The sample consisted of peripheral blood, taken 28 days after the second dose of the MenACWY control vaccine. The receptors shown here come from an adult who received the MenACWY meningococcal vaccine as a control.

The rearrangement uses TRBV4-1 and TRBJ1-2; D perhaps matches TRBD1 (5 bases). CDR1 and CDR2 (germline): MGHRA, YSYEKL. The ends were cut back, 8 bases at V and 3 bases at J, with 13 bases in the middle. The CDR3 extends over 13 amino acids. CDR3 loop: CASGAGTDYGYTF. The CDR3 DNA is TGCGCCAGCGGCGCAGGGACCGACTATGGCTACACCTTC.

For the CDR3, the DNA is TGTGCCACCAGATCCCCACCGGGACAGGGGGTCCCGAACACTGAAGCTTTCTTT. Its protein product is CATRSPPGQGVPNTEAFF. V usage is TRBV10-3 and J usage is TRBJ1-1; 11 bases line up with TRBD1. Germline trimming cut 10 bases from V and 1 base from J; bases unmatched to any gene: 17. This CDR3 contains 18 residues. The germline V gene has CDR1 ENHRY and CDR2 SYGVKD.

The chain links TRBV6-5 to TRBJ1-4, with 9 bases matching TRBD1. After removal of 7 bases from V and 4 bases from J, the junction contained 7 bases not matched to a gene. Germline-derived CDR1 and CDR2 are MNHEY and SVGAGI. This CDR3 comprises 15 residues. CDR3 DNA sequence: TGTGCCAGCAAAAGAGGGGGACAGGGTAATGAAAAACTGTTTTTT. Residues: CASKRGGQGNEKLFF.

The chain employs TRBV4-1 and TRBJ2-7; 11 nucleotides match TRBD2. The CDR3 runs to 15 residues. The V gene end was trimmed by 1 base and the J gene end by 7 bases; junction bases not matched to a gene: 6. The germline V gene encodes CDR1 MGHRA and CDR2 YSYEKL. The CDR3: CASSQVTSGAGEQYF. The DNA for the CDR3 is TGCGCCAGCAGCCAAGTGACTAGCGGGGCGGGGGAGCAGTACTTC.

The table lists this clone with a few counts. The chain employs TRBV5-8 and TRBJ2-2, with 11 bases that match TRBD2. The CDR3 covers 16 residues. CDR1 is SGHTS and CDR2 is YDEGEE in the germline V gene. V gave up 5 bases and J gave up 0 bases; unmatched junction bases: 3. The CDR3, as DNA: TGTGCCAGCAGGACTAGCGGGGCCTCGAACACCGGGGAGCTGTTTTTT. Translating gives CASRTSGASNTGELFF.

The chain combines TRBV6-5 with TRBJ2-3, with D perhaps matching TRBD2 (5 bases). Germline V gives CDR1 MNHEY, CDR2 SVGAGI. V lost 8 bases and J lost 0, with 15 bases in between. CDR3 length: 15 amino acids. The CDR3 region is CASSLGGPSTDTQYF. In DNA, the CDR3 is TGTGCCAGCTCCCTTGGAGGCCCTAGCACAGATACGCAGTATTTT.

This clone has only a few counts. The J gene is TRBJ1-6, the V gene TRBV27; 7 nucleotides align to TRBD1. Germline CDR1 MNHEY, CDR2 SMNVEV (reference sequence). CDR3 length equals 17 residues. V lost 4 bases and J lost 0; bases outside the gene matches: 6. CDR3 residues: CASSWGQSSSYNSPLHF. CDR3 coding DNA: TGTGCCAGCAGTTGGGGACAGTCGAGCTCCTATAATTCACCCCTCCACTTT.

The chain combines TRBV6-5 with TRBJ2-2; D possibly matches TRBD1 or TRBD2 (5 bases each). CDR3 length equals 12 residues. V lost 8 bases and J lost 1, with 5 bases in between. The V gene's germline CDR1 is MNHEY and CDR2 SVGAGI. This CDR3 reads CASGGNTGELFF. CDR3 nucleotide sequence: TGTGCCAGCGGGGGGAACACCGGGGAGCTGTTTTTT.

CDR3 sequence: CASSITRQGRPGGNQPQHF. The CDR3 coding sequence is TGTGCCAGTAGTATTACTAGACAGGGGCGCCCTGGGGGCAATCAGCCCCAGCATTTT. This chain uses TRBV19 with TRBJ1-5; 8 bases are a match to TRBD1. After removal of 3 bases from V and 2 bases from J, the junction contained 15 bases not matched to a gene. Germline-derived CDR1 and CDR2 are LNHDA and SQIVND (reference sequence). The CDR3 has 19 residues.

This chain uses TRBV6-5 with TRBJ2-5; D is perhaps TRBD1 (6 bases). The length of the CDR3 is 13 residues. Germline CDR1 reads MNHEY; CDR2 reads SVGAGI. Trimming shortened V by 4 bases and J by 5 bases, and 11 bases separated the two germline ends. Written as DNA, the CDR3 is TGTGCCAGCAGTTGGAACAGGGAGGAGACCCAGTACTTC. It specifies CASSWNREETQYF.

V is TRBV5-1 and J is TRBJ2-3; 7 bases match TRBD2. Germline lookup yields CDR1 SGHRS and CDR2 YFSETQ. This CDR3 spans 14 amino acids. The trim removed 4 bases at V and 8 bases at J, leaving 10 bases unmatched. For the CDR3, the DNA is TGCGCCAGCAGCAAAGCGGGGCCTCCCGGTACGCAGTATTTT. It translates to CASSKAGPPGTQYF.

J is TRBJ1-2 and V is TRBV12-3 or TRBV12-4; D is undetermined. The V end was cut by 3 bases, the J end by 5 bases, with 7 bases between. This CDR3 has 12 amino acids. The CDR3 DNA sequence: TGTGCCAGCAGTTTCGAGTATTATGGCTACACCTTC. Translated, it gives CASSFEYYGYTF.

The CDR3 coding sequence is TGTGCCAGCAGCGTCCTGACGGGGAACACTGGAAACACCATATATTTT. Translated, it gives CASSVLTGNTGNTIYF. The genes are TRBV9 and TRBJ1-3; the D is unclear. V was cut by 2 bases and J by 2 bases, with 14 bases left in between. Germline CDR1 reads SGDLS; CDR2 reads YYNGEE. The CDR3 is made up of 16 amino acids. Based on the CDR3 plus reference TRBV9 and TRBJ1-3, the full variable domain is DSGVTQTPKHLITATGQRVTLRCSPRSGDLSVYWYQQSLDQGLQFLIQYYNGEERAKGNILERFSAQQFPDLHSELNLSSLELGDSALYFCASSVLTGNTGNTIYFGEGSWLTVV.

V is TRBV6-2 or TRBV6-3 and J is TRBJ1-6; no firm D call. Germline V gene lookup returns CDR1 MNHEY and CDR2 SVGEGT. This CDR3 is built from 16 residues. Deletions cut 2 bases from V and 0 bases from J, with 8 bases between. The CDR3 DNA is TGTGCCAGCAGTTACGAGCGGAGCTCCTATAATTCACCCCTCCACTTT. This sequence encodes CASSYERSSYNSPLHF.

This clone was detected only a few times. The rearrangement joins TRBV7-9 to TRBJ2-3; TRBD1 is a possible D gene (5 bases). This CDR3 is built from 14 residues. Germline CDR1 is SEHNR and CDR2 is FQNEAQ (reference sequence). Trimming removed 8 bases from V and 2 bases from J, with 14 bases in between. CDR3 bases: TGTGCCAGCGGGGAAGCAGGGTTCACAGATACGCAGTATTTT. Translating gives CASGEAGFTDTQYF. The whole variable domain, remainder taken from reference TRBV7-9 and TRBJ2-3, is DTGVSQNPRHKITKRGQNVTFRCDPISEHNRLYWYRQTLGQGPEFLTYFQNEAQLEKSRLLSDRFSAERPKGSFSTLEIQRTEQGDSAMYLCASGEAGFTDTQYFGPGTRLTVL.

This clone has only one observation. This chain connects TRBV7-2 to TRBJ1-2, with D hard to call. The CDR3 totals 15 residues. Germline-derived CDR1 and CDR2 are SGHTA and FQGNSA. V lost 1 base to trimming and J lost 0 bases, with 9 bases between them. The CDR3 here is CASSLVQQPNYGYTF. CDR3 DNA: TGTGCCAGCAGCTTAGTACAGCAGCCTAACTATGGCTACACCTTC.

The chain recombines TRBV19 with TRBJ1-5; possible D gene TRBD1, 6 bases. Germline-derived CDR1 and CDR2 are LNHDA and SQIVND (reference sequence). V dropped 5 bases and J dropped 6 bases, with 14 bases sitting between them. This CDR3 comprises 14 residues. The CDR3 reads CASSSLGGTQPQHF. For the CDR3, the DNA is TGTGCCAGTAGTTCCCTAGGGGGGACTCAGCCCCAGCATTTT.

The CDR3 loop is CASSPPHGGDQPQHF. CDR3 DNA sequence: TGTGCCAGCAGCCCCCCGCATGGTGGGGATCAGCCCCAGCATTTT. J is TRBJ1-5 and V is TRBV6-2 or TRBV6-3; D remains unclear. The germline CDR1 and CDR2 sequences are MNHEY and SVGEGT. The CDR3 sequence is 15 residues long. V lost 6 bases, J lost 5 bases, and 17 bases lay in between.

The chain uses TRBV6-5 and TRBJ1-1, with a weak D call TRBD1 (6 bases). Germline CDR1 is MNHEY and CDR2 is SVGAGI. The CDR3 consists of 14 residues. V lost 4 bases and J lost 4, with 13 bases in between. In DNA form, the CDR3 reads TGTGCCAGCAGTTGGGGGGCTTGGGGCACTGAAGCTTTCTTT. Translation gives CASSWGAWGTEAFF.